Reported below is one T cell receptor beta chain. This entry is derived from a study of blood T cell repertoires in COVID-19. As for the study in general: Acute-phase and convalescent COVID-19 samples originated in the United States, Italy and Spain. The cDNA or gDNA used as material had been derived from T cells, B-cell-depleted T cells, or PBMCs.

The CDR3 consists of 16 residues. Germline assignment: CDR1 SGHRS and CDR2 YFSETQ. After removal of 4 bases from V and 9 bases from J, the junction contained 16 bases not matched to a gene. Per the authors' pipeline: For nucleated cells, counts were estimated from reference gene primer amplification. TCRdb's copy holds only in-frame clones and misses some; the assay was immunoSEQ multiplex PCR. From that table come the V and J calls and clone size; the DNA was used to work out D and trimming. The table includes about 210,000 clones, roughly four fifths detected once. The TCR sequence derives from a middle-aged woman with acute or convalescent COVID-19. This chain joins TRBV5-1 and TRBJ2-3, with 8 bases fitting TRBD2. The sample was peripheral blood. This CDR3 reads CASSLGLGWGERTQYF. The CDR3 DNA reads as TGCGCCAGCAGCCTGGGACTAGGCTGGGGGGAAAGGACGCAGTATTTT.